This TCR beta chain was sequenced for a study of T-cell reconstitution after alpha-beta-depleted transplantation in children. The CDR3 consists of 13 residues. V was trimmed by 1 base and J by 3 bases, leaving 6 bases between them. The V gene's germline CDR1 is SEHNR and CDR2 FQNEAQ (reference sequence). Preparation of the TCRbeta library was carried out with unique molecular identifiers. TCRdb reprocessed the PCR reads with MiXCR, giving one entry per CDR3 protein. The data show around 240,000 distinct CDR3 sequences, around 8.9% seen once. This clonotype was observed many times. The sequence was collected from a human donor who donated a stem cell graft to a child with SCID. The sequences come from PBMCs from the stem cell graft donor, collected from the stem cell graft. The chain employs TRBV7-9 and TRBJ1-2; D unresolved. Here the CDR3 DNA reads TGTGCCAGCAGCTTAGTTACCGACTATGGCTACACCTTC. This gives the protein CASSLVTDYGYTF.